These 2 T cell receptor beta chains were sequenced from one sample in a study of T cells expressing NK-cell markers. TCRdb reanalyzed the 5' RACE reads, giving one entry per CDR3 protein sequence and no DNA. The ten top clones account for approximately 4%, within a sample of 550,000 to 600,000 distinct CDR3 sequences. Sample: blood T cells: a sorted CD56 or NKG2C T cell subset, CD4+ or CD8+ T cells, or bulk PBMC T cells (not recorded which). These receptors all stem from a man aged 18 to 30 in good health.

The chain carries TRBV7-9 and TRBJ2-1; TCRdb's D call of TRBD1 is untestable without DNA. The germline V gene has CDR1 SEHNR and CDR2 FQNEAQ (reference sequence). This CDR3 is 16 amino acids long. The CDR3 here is CASSLDGTGVGSEQFF.

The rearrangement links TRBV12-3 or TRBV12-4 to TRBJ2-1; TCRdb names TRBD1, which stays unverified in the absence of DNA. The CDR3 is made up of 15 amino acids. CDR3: CASSPLGLPREEQFF.